What follows are 13 T cell receptor beta chains derived from one specimen sequenced in a study of blood T cell repertoires in COVID-19. Data came from immunoSEQ multiplex PCR; TCRdb stores just in-frame clones and leaves some out. Among around 180,000 clones listed, 88% were seen once. Sequencing input: peripheral blood. The receptors shown here come from a man in his sixties with acute or convalescent COVID-19.

This rearrangement joins TRBV19 to TRBJ1-3; D might be TRBD1 (5 bases). Deletions cut 8 bases from V and 0 bases from J, with 8 bases between. CDR3 length: 13 amino acids. Looked up from germline, CDR1 is LNHDA and CDR2 is SQIVND (reference sequence). This CDR3 reads CASGASSGNTIYF. CDR3 nucleotides: TGTGCCAGTGGGGCTAGCTCTGGAAACACCATATATTTT.

The chain links TRBV19 to TRBJ1-5, with TRBD1 as a possible D gene (6 bases). V was clipped by 5 bases and J by 9 bases, with 14 bases between them. This CDR3 has 13 residues. Germline CDR1 is LNHDA and CDR2 is SQIVND (reference sequence). In nucleotides, the CDR3 is TGTGCCAGTAGTCCGACAGGCTCTACGCCCCAGCATTTT. Its translation is CASSPTGSTPQHF. The complete variable domain, with remaining parts taken from reference TRBV19 and TRBJ1-5, reads DGGITQSPKYLFRKEGQNVTLSCEQNLNHDAMYWYRQDPGQGLRLIYYSQIVNDFQKGDIAEGYSVSREKKESFPLTVTSAQKNPTAFYLCASSPTGSTPQHFGDGTRLSIL.

The chain links TRBV29-1 to TRBJ2-3, with D possibly TRBD2 on 5 matching bases. Germline V CDR1 and CDR2: SQVTM, ANQGSEA. CDR3 size: 14 residues. The V and J ends lost 7 bases and 6 bases respectively, with 20 bases between them. CDR3 protein: CSGSLGAIGDTQYF. The CDR3 DNA sequence: TGCAGCGGCTCCCTGGGAGCGATCGGGGATACGCAGTATTTT.

The chain links TRBV5-1 to TRBJ1-2, with 7 positions matching TRBD1. The CDR3 is 15 amino acids. Losses at the gene ends were 4 bases for V and 2 bases for J; bases not matched to a gene: 8. Germline V lookup: CDR1 SGHRS, CDR2 YFSETQ. In nucleotides, the CDR3 is TGCGCCAGCAGCCCAACAGGGGACCCCAACTATGGCTACACCTTC. Protein product: CASSPTGDPNYGYTF.

On this clone: At one of its ends the junction is not consistent with the germline gene, which may arise from a read error. This rearrangement joins TRBV18 to TRBJ1-6; no clear D gene. Germline V lookup: CDR1 KGHSH, CDR2 LQKENI. The CDR3 spans 16 residues. This CDR3 is CASSRAFETYNSPLHF. Written as DNA, the CDR3 is TGTGCCAGCTCACGGGCCTTTGAGACCTACAATTCACCCCTCCACTTT.

The V gene is TRBV2, the J gene TRBJ1-6; a possible D gene is TRBD1 (6 bases). V gave up 6 bases and J gave up 5 bases, with 14 bases separating them. Germline CDR1 SNHLY, CDR2 FYNNEI. The CDR3 contains 15 residues. The CDR3 reads CASSPGGPNNSPLHF. CDR3 DNA sequence: TGTGCCAGCAGCCCGGGGGGGCCTAATAATTCACCCCTCCACTTT.

The table lists this clone with a few counts. The rearrangement joins TRBV7-3 to TRBJ2-2, with D tentatively TRBD1 (5 bases). Germline CDR1 SGHTA, CDR2 FQGTGA. The germline V and J ends were trimmed by 1 base and 6 bases, with 6 bases remaining between them. The CDR3 covers 13 residues. CDR3 amino acids: CASSLSRAGELFF. The CDR3 coding sequence is TGTGCCAGCAGCTTAAGCAGGGCCGGGGAGCTGTTTTTT.

The chain recombines TRBV29-1 with TRBJ2-4; 7 bases fit TRBD1. From germline, CDR1 is SQVTM and CDR2 ANQGSEA. The CDR3 length is 12 residues. V was pared by 7 bases and J by 8 bases, with 8 bases of the junction left unmatched. As DNA, the CDR3 is TGCAGCGCCGAGGGGGCTTCGGACATTCAGTACTTC. This encodes CSAEGASDIQYF.

As DNA, the CDR3 is TGTGCCAGCAGCCCACGGTCAAAGCTCACCGGGGAGCTGTTTTTT. It translates to CASSPRSKLTGELFF. The rearrangement links TRBV6-5 to TRBJ2-2, with D unresolved. Germline-derived CDR1 and CDR2 are MNHEY and SVGAGI. Trimming stripped 6 bases from V and 4 bases from J, with 15 bases between. The CDR3 is made up of 15 amino acids.

The chain is built from TRBV19 and TRBJ1-1; perhaps TRBD1 as D (5 bases). CDR1 and CDR2 from the germline V gene are LNHDA and SQIVND (reference sequence). Deletions cut 4 bases from V and 4 bases from J, with 10 bases between. This CDR3 comprises 13 residues. The CDR3 bases are TGTGCCAGTAGTAGGGGGGGTGGCACTGAAGCTTTCTTT. Its translation: CASSRGGGTEAFF.

The chain combines TRBV5-1 with TRBJ2-2, with 8 bases fitting TRBD1. The V gene's germline CDR1 is SGHRS and CDR2 YFSETQ. Losses at the gene ends were 5 bases for V and 4 bases for J; bases not matched to a gene: 7. The CDR3 consists of 15 residues. The CDR3 spells CASSTGGRGTGELFF. CDR3 DNA sequence: TGCGCCAGCAGTACAGGGGGACGAGGCACCGGGGAGCTGTTTTTT.

This chain joins TRBV7-9 and TRBJ1-2; D remains unclear. The CDR3 loop spans 13 amino acids. V lost 1 base to trimming and J lost 5 bases, with 8 bases between them. Germline values: CDR1 SEHNR, CDR2 FQNEAQ (reference sequence). The CDR3 DNA reads TGTGCCAGCAGCTTAGACAGCGGATATGGCTACACCTTC. Its translation is CASSLDSGYGYTF.

The chain recombines TRBV5-4 with TRBJ1-6, with TRBD1 matching over 8 bases. The J segment lost 6 bases and the V segment lost 0 bases, leaving 2 bases of the junction unmatched. Germline CDR1 and CDR2: SGHNT and YYREEE (reference sequence). This CDR3 is built from 15 residues. CDR3 amino acids: CASSLEQGANSPLHF. CDR3 DNA sequence: TGTGCCAGCAGCTTGGAGCAGGGGGCTAATTCACCCCTCCACTTT.